This TCR beta chain was retrieved from a study of T cell responses to AZD1222 COVID-19 vaccine. Overall study results and limits: The peak T cell response came first, and repertoires were sampled only after it.

Using immunoSEQ multiplex PCR, the repertoire was profiled, and TCRdb retains in-frame clones only, with some absent. Of over 110,000 clones in the sample, around 90% are singletons; the top ten hold approximately 3%. CDR1 and CDR2 (germline): LNHDA, SQIVND (reference sequence). Trimming took 0 bases from V and 6 from J; bases not matched to a gene: 3. The CDR3 is 14 amino acids. A note on this clone: The antigen is unknown.

The V call is TRBV19, the J call TRBJ2-3; TRBD1 agrees at 7 bases. The clonotype was recovered from an adult in good health. Sequencing was performed on peripheral blood, taken on day 0 of AZD1222 vaccination. The CDR3 loop reads CASSIDGTVDTQYF. For the CDR3, the DNA is TGTGCCAGTAGTATAGATGGGACAGTTGATACGCAGTATTTT.